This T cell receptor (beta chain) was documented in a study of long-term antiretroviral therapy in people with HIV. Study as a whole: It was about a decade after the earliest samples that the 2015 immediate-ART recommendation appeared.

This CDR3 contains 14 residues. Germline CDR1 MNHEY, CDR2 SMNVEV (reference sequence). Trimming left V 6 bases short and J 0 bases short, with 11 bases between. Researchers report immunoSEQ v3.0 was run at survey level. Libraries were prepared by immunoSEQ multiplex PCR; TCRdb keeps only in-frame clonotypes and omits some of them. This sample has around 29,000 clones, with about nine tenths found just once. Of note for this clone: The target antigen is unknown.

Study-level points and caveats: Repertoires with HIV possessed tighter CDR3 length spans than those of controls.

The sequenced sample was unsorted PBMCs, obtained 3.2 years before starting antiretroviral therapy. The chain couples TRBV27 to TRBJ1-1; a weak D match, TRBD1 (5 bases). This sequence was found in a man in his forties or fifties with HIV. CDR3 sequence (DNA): TGTGCCAGCAGCCCAGGGACCTTGAACACTGAAGCTTTCTTT. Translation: CASSPGTLNTEAFF.